These 21 T cell receptor beta chains were all obtained from the same sample, sequenced in a study of blood T cells in healthy people across ages. A second PCR, run for about 6 to 11 cycles, used a sample-barcoded 5' primer plus a J-beta primer mix. TCRdb used MiXCR to reprocess the 5' RACE reads, holding one entry per CDR3 protein. The sample records fewer than 1 million distinct CDR3 sequences, 44% being singletons. Sequenced: blood. The receptors shown here come from a man aged 55 to 69 in good health.

This clonotype was observed at least ten times. V gene TRBV29-1 combines with J gene TRBJ2-4; D is possibly TRBD1 (6 bases). CDR1 SQVTM and CDR2 ANQGSEA come from the germline V gene. Trimming pared 6 bases from V and 6 bases from J, leaving 15 bases between. The CDR3 spans 13 residues. Here the CDR3 DNA reads TGCAGCGTAAGACCGGACAGACGAAACATTCAGTACTTC. Residues: CSVRPDRRNIQYF. The variable domain in full, completed from reference TRBV29-1 and TRBJ2-4, reads SAVISQKPSRDICQRGTSLTIQCQVDSQVTMMFWYRQQPGQSLTLIATANQGSEATYESGFVIDKFPISRPNLTFSTLTVSNMSPEDSSIYLCSVRPDRRNIQYFGAGTRLSVL.

DNA of the CDR3: TGTGCCAGCAGCGCATCTAGTAGCACAGATACGCAGTATTTT. This sequence encodes CASSASSSTDTQYF. The chain carries TRBV9 and TRBJ2-3; no definite D call. The CDR3 length is 14 residues. Germline V gene sequence: CDR1 SGDLS, CDR2 YYNGEE. V was clipped by 3 bases and J by 0 bases, with 8 bases between them.

The rearrangement links TRBV7-6 to TRBJ2-5, with 7 bases matching TRBD1. Germline V gene data show CDR1 as SGHVS and CDR2 as FNYEAQ. The CDR3 contains 15 residues. After removal of 4 bases from V and 11 bases from J, the junction contained 16 bases not matched to a gene. The CDR3 protein is CASSSQLDRSYGQYF. The CDR3 DNA reads as TGTGCCAGCAGCTCACAGCTGGACAGGTCCTACGGGCAGTACTTC.

The table lists this clonotype with many counts. The V and J genes are TRBV11-3 and TRBJ2-7; 10 bases line up with TRBD1. Trimming cost V 6 bases and J 2 bases; bases outside gene matches: 7. The CDR3 contains 15 residues. Germline V gene lookup returns CDR1 SGHNT and CDR2 YENEEA. The CDR3 loop reads CASSFRGTGAYEQYF. CDR3 bases: TGTGCCAGCAGTTTCCGAGGGACAGGGGCCTACGAGCAGTACTTC.

This clonotype has a count of ten or more. This sequence joins TRBV11-2 and TRBJ1-4; 9 bases line up with TRBD1. Germline V gene sequence: CDR1 SGHAT, CDR2 FQNNGV. The CDR3 has 15 amino acids. Trimming at V came to 1 base and at J to 5 bases, leaving 2 bases not matched to a gene. In DNA, the CDR3 is TGTGCCAGCAGCTTAGGGGACAGGGACAATGAAAAACTGTTTTTT. This gives the protein CASSLGDRDNEKLFF.

CDR3 in amino acids: CASGSRLGRTETQYF. CDR3 coding DNA: TGTGCCAGCGGTAGTCGGTTGGGACGAACGGAGACCCAGTACTTC. The chain carries TRBV7-2 and TRBJ2-5; TRBD1 or TRBD2 may be the D gene (5 bases each). V lost 8 bases and J 5 bases, leaving 21 bases between the germline ends. CDR3 size: 15 residues. Germline assignment: CDR1 SGHTA and CDR2 FQGNSA.

The rearrangement joins TRBV27 to TRBJ2-7; tentatively, D is TRBD1 or TRBD2 (5 bases each). In germline, CDR1 is MNHEY, CDR2 SMNVEV (reference sequence). The CDR3 length is 16 residues. V shed 6 bases and J shed 7 bases, with 25 bases lying between them. CDR3 sequence (DNA): TGTGCCAGCAGCATTCTAGGGGCCGGGGCTTACAATGAGCAGTACTTC. It encodes CASSILGAGAYNEQYF.

As for this clonotype: A much larger clone differs from this one at a single base, so this may be a read error. CDR3 nucleotides: TGTGCCAGCAGGTCAGGGAACGAGCAGTTCTTC. It codes for CASRSGNEQFF. This sequence joins TRBV12-3 or TRBV12-4 and TRBJ2-1; possibly TRBD1 for D (5 bases). The germline V and J ends were trimmed by 6 bases and 10 bases, with 10 bases remaining between them. The CDR3 runs to 11 residues.

The J gene is TRBJ2-2, the V gene TRBV7-9, with D possibly being TRBD1 (6 bases). The CDR3 sequence is 18 residues long. Deletions cut 5 bases from V and 6 bases from J, with 25 bases between. Germline-derived CDR1 and CDR2 are SEHNR and FQNEAQ (reference sequence). The CDR3 region is CASSPAPGHGWGPGELFF. The CDR3 nucleotides are TGTGCCAGCAGCCCCGCACCGGGACACGGGTGGGGACCCGGGGAGCTGTTTTTT.

A few counts support this clonotype. The chain links TRBV6-5 to TRBJ2-7, with 10 nucleotides matching TRBD1. Germline trimming cut 5 bases from V and 7 bases from J; bases unmatched to any gene: 14. The germline gives CDR1 MNHEY, CDR2 SVGAGI. The CDR3 sequence is 16 residues long. This chain's CDR3 is CASSPQDRGRNNEQYF. The DNA of the CDR3 is TGTGCCAGCAGTCCACAAGACAGGGGGCGGAACAATGAGCAGTACTTC.

Ten or more counts support this clonotype. J is TRBJ2-4 and V is TRBV7-2; no firm D call. The CDR3 extends over 13 amino acids. In germline, CDR1 is SGHTA, CDR2 FQGNSA. V lost 5 bases, J lost 5 bases, and 10 bases lay in between. The CDR3 DNA is TGTGCCAGCAGCCCGACCGTCCAAAACATTCAGTACTTC. It yields the protein CASSPTVQNIQYF.

This chain connects TRBV4-1 to TRBJ1-2, with D uncertain. CDR1 is MGHRA and CDR2 is YSYEKL in the germline V gene. Trimming cost V 4 bases and J 8 bases, with 14 bases left between them. The CDR3 extends over 13 amino acids. The CDR3 here is CASSLWAHGGYTF. CDR3 DNA: TGCGCCAGCAGCCTATGGGCGCACGGGGGCTACACCTTC.

J is TRBJ1-2 and V is TRBV10-3; the D gene is possibly TRBD1 (6 bases). V lost 3 bases and J 1 base, leaving 9 bases between the germline ends. The germline V gene encodes CDR1 ENHRY and CDR2 SYGVKD. The length of the CDR3 is 14 residues. The CDR3 reads CAISDDRINYGYTF. The CDR3 nucleotides are TGTGCCATCAGTGATGACAGGATTAACTATGGCTACACCTTC.

The chain couples TRBV7-9 to TRBJ2-5, with D perhaps matching TRBD2 (6 bases). Looked up from germline, CDR1 is SEHNR and CDR2 is FQNEAQ (reference sequence). The CDR3 spans 17 residues. V gave up 3 bases and J gave up 4 bases, with 21 bases separating them. CDR3 bases: TGTGCCAGCAGCTTTTACGCCGGGACTCAAAAGGGAGAGACCCAGTACTTC. It codes for CASSFYAGTQKGETQYF.

This chain connects TRBV12-5 to TRBJ2-7; D could derive from TRBD1 or TRBD2 (6 bases each). The J call is in doubt because the DNA end fits TRBJ2-5 better. CDR3 length: 14 residues. The germline V gene has CDR1 LGHNT and CDR2 FRNRAP. The CDR3 loop is CASGLDQGRETQYF. CDR3 sequence (DNA): TGTGCTAGTGGTTTGGATCAGGGGAGGGAGACCCAGTACTTC.

This clonotype was seen only once. At one end the junction does not follow the germline gene, possibly because of a read error. The chain links TRBV5-1 to TRBJ2-5; possibly TRBD2 for D (5 bases). Germline values: CDR1 SGHRS, CDR2 YFSETQ. CDR3 size: 13 residues. CDR3 nucleotides: TGCGCCAGTAGCTTGTCATGGAGGGAGACCCAGTACTTC. Its translation: CASSLSWRETQYF.

The chain employs TRBV6-5 and TRBJ2-1, with D perhaps matching TRBD2 (6 bases). The CDR3 loop spans 14 amino acids. Germline CDR1 is MNHEY and CDR2 is SVGAGI. The ends were cut back, 7 bases at V and 0 bases at J, with 10 bases in the middle. The CDR3, as DNA: TGTGCCAGCACCGAGCGGGCCTCCTACAATGAGCAGTTCTTC. Translated, it gives CASTERASYNEQFF.

This clonotype has only a few counts. This rearrangement joins TRBV6-2 or TRBV6-3 to TRBJ2-7; 8 nucleotides align to TRBD1. CDR1 MNHEY and CDR2 SVGEGT come from the germline V gene. The CDR3 loop spans 15 amino acids. V lost 4 bases, J lost 0 bases, and 5 bases stayed unmatched. CDR3 protein: CASSSGQDRSYEQYF. CDR3 bases: TGTGCCAGCAGTTCGGGACAGGACCGCTCCTACGAGCAGTACTTC.

The genes are TRBV12-3 or TRBV12-4 and TRBJ2-1, with TRBD1 as a possible D gene (6 bases). This CDR3 is built from 15 residues. The V and J ends lost 6 bases and 0 bases respectively, with 12 bases between them. As DNA, the CDR3 is TGTGCCAGCAGCCAGGGGATAAGCTCCTACAATGAGCAGTTCTTC. Encoded protein: CASSQGISSYNEQFF.

This clonotype has a count of ten or more. This chain joins TRBV12-3 or TRBV12-4 and TRBJ2-7; the match to TRBD1 covers 11 bases. The CDR3 sequence is 15 residues long. J lost 3 bases, V lost 2 bases, and 3 bases had no gene match. CDR3: CASSLSGTGGYEQYF. Written as DNA, the CDR3 is TGTGCCAGCAGTTTATCAGGGACAGGGGGCTACGAGCAGTACTTC.

Of note for this clonotype: Possible read error: a much larger clone is one base away. J is TRBJ1-1 and V is TRBV6-5, with D unresolved. CDR3 size: 13 residues. The ends were cut back, 0 bases at V and 10 bases at J, with 12 bases in the middle. Germline assignment: CDR1 MNHEY and CDR2 SVGAGI. CDR3 sequence reads: CASSYSGWAGAFF. The CDR3 bases are TGTGCCAGCAGTTACTCGGGGTGGGCTGGAGCTTTCTTT.